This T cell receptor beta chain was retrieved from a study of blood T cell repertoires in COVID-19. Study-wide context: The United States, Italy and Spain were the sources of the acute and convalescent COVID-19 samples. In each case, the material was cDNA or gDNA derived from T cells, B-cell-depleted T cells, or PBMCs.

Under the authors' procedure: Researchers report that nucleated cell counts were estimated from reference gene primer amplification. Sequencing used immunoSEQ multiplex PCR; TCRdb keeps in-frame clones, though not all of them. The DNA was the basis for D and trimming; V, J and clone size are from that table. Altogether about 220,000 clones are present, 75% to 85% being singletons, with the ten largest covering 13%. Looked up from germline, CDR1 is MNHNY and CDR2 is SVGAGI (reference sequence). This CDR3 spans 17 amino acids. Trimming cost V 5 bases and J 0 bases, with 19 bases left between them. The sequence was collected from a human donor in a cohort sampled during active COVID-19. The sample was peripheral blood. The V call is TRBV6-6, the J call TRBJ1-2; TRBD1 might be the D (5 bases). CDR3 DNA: TGTGCCAGCAGTCGCCGACAGCTTCCCGAGACTAACTATGGCTACACCTTC. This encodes CASSRRQLPETNYGYTF.